The 27 T cell receptor beta chains presented below share a single source sample, sequenced in a study of preoperative IRX-2 immunotherapy in early breast cancer. Treatment of the sample: preoperative locoregional IRX-2 cytokine immunotherapy. TCRdb keeps only in-frame clones here, not all; method: immunoSEQ multiplex PCR. Among roughly 24,000 clones listed, about 68% were seen once. The material sequenced was lymph node tissue, taken after IRX-2 immunotherapy. These receptors originate from a human donor with breast cancer.

This chain links TRBV28 with TRBJ1-4; 10 positions match TRBD1. CDR1 and CDR2 from the germline V gene are MDHEN and SYDVKM. CDR3 length: 15 residues. With 4 bases clipped from V and 5 bases from J, the junction kept 4 bases outside the gene matches. The CDR3 loop is CASSSPGQGNEKLFF. The CDR3 region has the DNA TGTGCCAGCAGTTCTCCGGGACAGGGGAATGAAAAACTGTTTTTT.

The V gene is TRBV6-8, the J gene TRBJ2-4; D gene ambiguous. The V and J ends lost 4 bases and 6 bases respectively, with 13 bases between them. Per the germline V gene, CDR1 is MNHGY and CDR2 is SAAAGT. This CDR3 has 14 amino acids. The CDR3 loop reads CASSSLSTRNIQYF. The CDR3 coding sequence is TGTGCCAGCAGTTCGCTCAGTACAAGAAACATTCAGTACTTC.

The chain is built from TRBV30 and TRBJ2-2, with 9 bases that match TRBD2. V shed 2 bases, J shed 1 base, and the junction held 2 bases outside the gene matches. The germline gives CDR1 GTSNPN, CDR2 SVGIG (reference sequence). This CDR3 has 15 amino acids. CDR3 nucleotide sequence: TGTGCCTGGAGTCGCGGGAGGGTGAACACCGGGGAGCTGTTTTTT. Amino acids: CAWSRGRVNTGELFF.

The gene calls are TRBV15 and TRBJ1-5; 7 positions match TRBD1. V shed 5 bases and J 0 bases; nucleotides not matched to a gene: 4. This CDR3 contains 15 residues. Germline loops: CDR1 LNHNV, CDR2 YYDKDF (reference sequence). Here the CDR3 reads CATSPGQVSNQPQHF. In DNA, the CDR3 is TGTGCCACCAGCCCCGGACAGGTTAGCAATCAGCCCCAGCATTTT.

This clone was counted only a few times. V gene TRBV30 combines with J gene TRBJ1-5, with 7 bases fitting TRBD1. This CDR3 region has 17 residues. V was clipped by 1 base and J by 3 bases; unmatched bases: 12. Looked up from germline, CDR1 is GTSNPN and CDR2 is SVGIG (reference sequence). The CDR3 protein is CAWSAHRTGANNQPQHF. CDR3 in DNA: TGTGCCTGGAGTGCCCACCGCACAGGGGCCAACAATCAGCCCCAGCATTTT. Based on the CDR3 plus reference TRBV30 and TRBJ1-5, the full variable domain is SQTIHQWPATLVQPVGSPLSLECTVEGTSNPNLYWYRQAAGRGLQLLFYSVGIGQISSEVPQNLSASRPQDRQFILSSKKLLLSDSGFYLCAWSAHRTGANNQPQHFGDGTRLSIL.

The CDR3 DNA is TGCGCCAGCAGCTTGAATGCGGGACTCGAGAACGCGGAGCTGTTTTTT. Translating gives CASSLNAGLENAELFF. The chain couples TRBV5-1 to TRBJ2-2; maybe TRBD2 (6 bases). The CDR3 contains 16 residues. Per the germline V gene, CDR1 is SGHRS and CDR2 is YFSETQ. V was shortened by 1 base and J by 10 bases, with 20 bases between the two germline ends.

This clone was seen more than once but under ten times. This chain's CDR3 is CASKELNTEAFF. The CDR3 nucleotides read TGTGCCAGCAAAGAGTTAAACACTGAAGCTTTCTTT. The chain links TRBV6-8 to TRBJ1-1, with D hard to call. Germline V gene data show CDR1 as MNHGY and CDR2 as SAAAGT. Trimming removed 7 bases from V and 2 bases from J, with 8 bases in between. The CDR3 length is 12 residues.

This chain joins TRBV6-8 and TRBJ2-1; D gene ambiguous. Deletions cut 2 bases from V and 3 bases from J, with 5 bases between. CDR1 MNHGY and CDR2 SAAAGT come from the germline V gene. The CDR3 is made up of 13 amino acids. The CDR3: CASSYLNYNEQFF. For the CDR3, the DNA is TGTGCCAGCAGTTACCTAAACTACAATGAGCAGTTCTTC.

V gene TRBV28 combines with J gene TRBJ2-5; D possibly matches TRBD1 or TRBD2 (5 bases each). Germline CDR1 is MDHEN and CDR2 is SYDVKM. This CDR3 comprises 12 residues. V was cut by 8 bases and J by 6 bases, with 13 bases left in between. CDR3 nucleotide sequence: TGTGCCAGCCGGGGCCCCCCTAAGACCCAGTACTTC. Protein: CASRGPPKTQYF.

The genes are TRBV5-1 and TRBJ2-7, with TRBD1 matching 7 bases. The V segment lost 3 bases and the J segment 0 bases; nucleotides outside the gene matches: 9. The CDR3 totals 16 residues. Germline assignment: CDR1 SGHRS and CDR2 YFSETQ. This chain's CDR3 is CASSSGQPRSSYEQYF. The CDR3 DNA sequence: TGCGCCAGCAGCTCGGGACAGCCTAGGAGCTCCTACGAGCAGTACTTC.

J is TRBJ1-5 and V is TRBV28, with a tentative D call TRBD1 (5 bases). Germline CDR1 and CDR2: MDHEN and SYDVKM. This CDR3 has 15 amino acids. Trimming cost V 6 bases and J 7 bases, with 19 bases left between them. The CDR3 region is CASSQPGQGGQPQHF. As DNA, the CDR3 is TGTGCCAGCAGCCAGCCGGGTCAGGGTGGACAGCCCCAGCATTTT.

The chain recombines TRBV28 with TRBJ2-1, with D maybe TRBD1 (5 bases). This CDR3 comprises 13 residues. Trimming removed 5 bases from V and 6 bases from J, with 11 bases in between. Germline loops: CDR1 MDHEN, CDR2 SYDVKM. The CDR3 region is CASSRTLGNEQFF. The CDR3 DNA follows: TGTGCCAGCAGTAGGACACTTGGCAATGAGCAGTTCTTC.

The rearrangement links TRBV7-7 to TRBJ1-1; TRBD1 agrees at 7 bases. The V gene's germline CDR1 is SSHAT and CDR2 FNYEAQ (reference sequence). The CDR3 sequence is 14 residues long. The V gene end was trimmed by 3 bases and the J gene end by 1 base; junction bases not matched to a gene: 2. The CDR3 spells CASSFSGGNTEAFF. The CDR3 nucleotides read TGTGCCAGCAGCTTTTCAGGGGGGAACACTGAAGCTTTCTTT.

The chain joins TRBV5-1 to TRBJ2-5; 8 bases agree with TRBD1. Germline CDR1 is SGHRS and CDR2 is YFSETQ. The V segment lost 2 bases and the J segment 1 base; nucleotides outside the gene matches: 1. This CDR3 region has 14 residues. The CDR3 sequence is CASSFTGGQETQYF. The CDR3 bases are TGCGCCAGCAGCTTCACAGGGGGCCAAGAGACCCAGTACTTC.

The V and J genes are TRBV6-8 and TRBJ2-4, with TRBD2 identical over 7 bases. This CDR3 region has 19 residues. Trimming took 2 bases from V and 1 from J; bases not matched to a gene: 14. From germline, CDR1 is MNHGY and CDR2 SAAAGT. CDR3 in amino acids: CASSYPPMGGDSAKNIQYF. As DNA, the CDR3 is TGTGCCAGCAGTTACCCCCCGATGGGAGGGGACTCTGCCAAAAACATTCAGTACTTC.

The chain is built from TRBV19 and TRBJ2-2; possibly TRBD1 or TRBD2 for D (5 bases each). V lost 7 bases to trimming and J lost 4 bases, with 19 bases between them. The germline V gene encodes CDR1 LNHDA and CDR2 SQIVND (reference sequence). The CDR3 consists of 16 residues. The CDR3, as DNA: TGTGCCAGTACGTCTAGGAGGCAGGGTAGCACCGGGGAGCTGTTTTTT. This codes for CASTSRRQGSTGELFF.

The chain combines TRBV25-1 with TRBJ2-5; 10 nucleotides line up with TRBD1. Germline V gene sequence: CDR1 MGHDK, CDR2 SYGVNS. The CDR3 runs 16 residues. The V and J ends lost 2 bases and 3 bases, in that order; junction bases with no gene match: 6. The CDR3 DNA sequence: TGTGCCAGCAGTGAACTCCCGGGACAGGGGAAAGAGACCCAGTACTTC. As protein: CASSELPGQGKETQYF.

The V call is TRBV19, the J call TRBJ2-3, with a weak D call TRBD2 (5 bases). The germline gives CDR1 LNHDA, CDR2 SQIVND (reference sequence). CDR3 length: 17 residues. V was pared by 4 bases and J by 3 bases, with 20 bases between. The CDR3 is CASSKDPGKGLTDTQYF. In DNA, the CDR3 is TGTGCCAGTAGTAAAGACCCCGGGAAGGGTCTGACAGATACGCAGTATTTT. The variable domain in full, completed from reference TRBV19 and TRBJ2-3, reads DGGITQSPKYLFRKEGQNVTLSCEQNLNHDAMYWYRQDPGQGLRLIYYSQIVNDFQKGDIAEGYSVSREKKESFPLTVTSAQKNPTAFYLCASSKDPGKGLTDTQYFGPGTRLTVL.

The V and J genes are TRBV5-1 and TRBJ2-3, with 10 bases that match TRBD2. Trimming at V came to 0 bases and at J to 1 base, leaving 5 bases not matched to a gene. This CDR3 is built from 17 residues. Germline V gene data show CDR1 as SGHRS and CDR2 as YFSETQ. The CDR3 here is CASSLGLAGVGTDTQYF. The DNA for the CDR3 is TGCGCCAGCAGCTTGGGGCTAGCGGGAGTGGGCACAGATACGCAGTATTTT.

This clone was found a few times. The rearrangement links TRBV11-3 to TRBJ1-4, with a weak D call TRBD1 (6 bases). CDR1 SGHNT and CDR2 YENEEA come from the germline V gene. This CDR3 is built from 17 residues. Trimming left V 0 bases short and J 0 bases short, with 11 bases between. The CDR3 nucleotides are TGTGCCAGCAGCTTAGATTCAGGGGATGCAACTAATGAAAAACTGTTTTTT. As protein: CASSLDSGDATNEKLFF.

This clone has only one observation. The gene calls are TRBV6-8 and TRBJ2-5; 7 bases match TRBD2. CDR3 length equals 15 residues. After removal of 2 bases from V and 2 bases from J, the junction contained 5 bases not matched to a gene. Looked up from germline, CDR1 is MNHGY and CDR2 is SAAAGT. The CDR3 loop reads CASSYGGSEQETQYF. The DNA of the CDR3 is TGTGCCAGCAGTTACGGCGGGAGTGAGCAAGAGACCCAGTACTTC.

This chain links TRBV29-1 with TRBJ2-2, with 14 bases fitting TRBD2. The germline V gene has CDR1 SQVTM and CDR2 ANQGSEA. V lost 3 bases to trimming and J lost 6 bases; unmatched junction nucleotides: 6. The CDR3 sequence is 16 residues long. DNA of the CDR3: TGCAGCGTTGAGGGACTAGCGGGAGTGGGTTCCGGGGAGCTGTTTTTT. Translated: CSVEGLAGVGSGELFF.

This clone was detected once. The chain couples TRBV28 to TRBJ2-1; 7 bases line up with TRBD2. CDR1 is MDHEN, CDR2 SYDVKM, per germline. CDR3 length: 17 residues. V gave up 2 bases and J gave up 2 bases; unmatched junction bases: 9. CDR3 loop: CASSLALAVGTYNEQFF. The CDR3 region has the DNA TGTGCCAGCAGTTTAGCTCTAGCGGTCGGAACCTACAATGAGCAGTTCTTC.

The chain couples TRBV5-1 to TRBJ1-5; TRBD1 might be the D (6 bases). The CDR3 length is 18 residues. The germline CDR1 and CDR2 sequences are SGHRS and YFSETQ. Trimming pared 4 bases from V and 0 bases from J, leaving 20 bases between. The CDR3 protein is CASSVETDSIISNQPQHF. Here the CDR3 DNA reads TGCGCCAGCAGCGTCGAAACGGACAGTATTATTAGCAATCAGCCCCAGCATTTT.

The rearrangement links TRBV7-6 to TRBJ1-4; D remains ambiguous. CDR3 size: 15 residues. Trimming removed 6 bases at V and 0 bases at J, with 11 bases between. Germline V gene lookup returns CDR1 SGHVS and CDR2 FNYEAQ. Written as DNA, the CDR3 is TGTGCCAGCAGACGTACTCCTGCAACTAATGAAAAACTGTTTTTT. It translates to CASRRTPATNEKLFF. The variable domain in full, completed from reference TRBV7-6 and TRBJ1-4, reads GAGVSQSPRYKVTKRGQDVALRCDPISGHVSLYWYRQALGQGPEFLTYFNYEAQQDKSGLPNDRFSAERPEGSISTLTIQRTEQRDSAMYRCASRRTPATNEKLFFGSGTQLSVL.

By sample fraction, this clone is medium-sized. The J gene is TRBJ1-5, the V gene TRBV28, with D hard to call. CDR3 length: 12 residues. V gave up 3 bases and J gave up 8 bases, with 8 bases separating them. CDR1 is MDHEN and CDR2 is SYDVKM in the germline V gene. The CDR3 DNA is TGTGCCAGCAGTTTTTTTGACAAGCCCCAGCATTTT. It translates to CASSFFDKPQHF.

V usage is TRBV12-5 and J usage is TRBJ2-1, with TRBD2 identical over 14 bases. Per germline, CDR1 LGHNT and CDR2 FRNRAP. The CDR3 is 15 amino acids. CDR3 region: CASTGLAGGDREQFF. DNA of the CDR3: TGTGCCAGCACCGGACTAGCGGGAGGAGATCGAGAGCAGTTCTTC.